The rows below give T cell receptor beta chains drawn from one sample of a study of Graves' ophthalmopathy and Graves' hyperthyroidism. TCRdb redid the calling of the multiplex PCR reads with MiXCR, one entry per CDR3 protein. The sample has roughly 700,000 distinct CDR3 sequences, approximately 40% seen once. The sample consisted of peripheral blood. These receptors were collected from an adult man with Graves' ophthalmopathy. The CDR3 runs from the conserved cysteine through the conserved F or W. Each record gives: D gene, clone size, J gene, V gene, CDR3 protein, CDR3 DNA. A D gene is named only where the DNA matches it firmly. The listing skips clone size in some rows; elsewhere it reads once, few, many or a size class.

TRBD1,once,TRBJ1-6,TRBV13,CASSLDRGDSPLHF,TGTGCCAGCAGCTTAGACAGGGGAGATTCACCCCTCCACTTT
NA,NA,TRBJ1-5,TRBV29-1,CSVVMEQGVGQPQHF,TGCAGCGTTGTAATGGAACAGGGAGTCGGTCAGCCCCAGCATTTT
TRBD2,NA,TRBJ2-3,TRBV7-9,CASSAGGSSGGRGTDTQYF,TGTGCCAGCAGTGCCGGGGGGTCTAGCGGGGGGCGGGGCACAGATACGCAGTATTTT
NA,NA,TRBJ2-6,TRBV7-9,CASSWDPRANVLTF,TGTGCCAGCAGCTGGGACCCGAGGGCCAACGTCCTGACTTTC
NA,NA,TRBJ1-4,TRBV10-2,CASSESGRGLFF,TGCGCCAGCAGTGAGTCAGGGAGAGGCCTGTTTTTT
TRBD2,NA,TRBJ2-5,TRBV19,CASSGRTSGETQYF,TGTGCCAGCTCCGGAAGGACTAGCGGGGAGACCCAGTACTTC
NA,NA,TRBJ1-1,TRBV7-2,CATTEGGTEAFF,TGTGCCACGACGGAGGGGGGAACTGAAGCTTTCTTT
NA,NA,TRBJ1-2,TRBV2,CASSVEGANGYTF,TGTGCCAGCAGTGTGGAGGGCGCCAATGGCTACACCTTC
TRBD1,NA,TRBJ1-5,TRBV11-2,CASSQGGRADQPQHF,TGTGCCAGCAGCCAAGGGGGCAGGGCAGATCAGCCCCAGCATTTT
NA,many,TRBJ2-7,TRBV12-3/TRBV12-4,CASSQDAEREQYF,TGTGCCAGCAGCCAGGACGCCGAGCGGGAGCAGTACTTC
TRBD2,NA,TRBJ2-5,TRBV25-1,CASSPPGELAGRETQYF,TGTGCCAGCAGCCCCCCAGGAGAACTAGCGGGACGGGAGACCCAGTACTTC
NA,NA,TRBJ1-5,TRBV15,CATSSGRGPNQPQHF,TGTGCCACCAGCAGTGGACGGGGGCCCAATCAGCCCCAGCATTTT
NA,NA,TRBJ1-2,TRBV12-3/TRBV12-4,CASSLSGINYGYTF,TGTGCCAGCAGTTTATCTGGTATTAACTATGGCTACACCTTC
NA,many,TRBJ1-1,TRBV9,CASSVSESTEAFF,TGTGCCAGCAGCGTTTCCGAAAGCACTGAAGCTTTCTTT
NA,many,TRBJ2-7,TRBV15,CATSRDLGQDTYEQYF,TGTGCCACCAGCAGAGATTTGGGGCAGGACACCTACGAGCAGTACTTC
NA,NA,TRBJ1-6,TRBV11-1,CASRFLSSRLNSPLHF,TGTGCCAGCCGCTTTCTTTCTTCCCGGCTTAATTCACCCCTCCACTTT
NA,NA,TRBJ1-2,TRBV25-1,CASSYPNQGYYGYTF,TGTGCCAGCAGTTACCCAAATCAAGGGTACTATGGCTACACCTTC
NA,NA,TRBJ1-2,TRBV2,CASSLSIYNYGYTF,TGTGCCAGCAGTTTATCGATTTACAACTATGGCTACACCTTC
NA,few,TRBJ1-6,TRBV9,CASSDIVNSPLHF,TGTGCCAGCAGTGACATCGTCAATTCACCCCTCCACTTT
NA,NA,TRBJ2-5,TRBV9,CASSHAGTQETQYF,TGTGCCAGCAGCCACGCAGGGACCCAAGAGACCCAGTACTTC
NA,NA,TRBJ2-7,TRBV19,CVSSQDFRGNGEQYF,TGTGTCAGCAGCCAAGATTTCAGGGGTAACGGGGAGCAGTACTTC
NA,few,TRBJ2-5,TRBV7-6,CASSLTGRGETQYF,TGTGCCAGCAGCTTAACGGGGAGAGGAGAGACCCAGTACTTC
NA,NA,TRBJ1-5,TRBV19,CASSSVLRDGDSNQPQHF,TGTGCCAGTAGTAGCGTTCTCCGGGACGGAGATAGCAATCAGCCCCAGCATTTT
TRBD2,few,TRBJ2-2,TRBV9,CASSVHTSGRRTGELFF,TGTGCCAGCAGCGTACATACTAGCGGGAGAAGGACCGGGGAGCTGTTTTTT
NA,many,TRBJ1-5,TRBV24-1,CATGGNSYFNQPQHF,TGTGCCACCGGGGGGAACAGCTACTTCAATCAGCCCCAGCATTTT
TRBD1,NA,TRBJ1-5,TRBV29-1,CSTSGTVNQPQHF,TGCAGCACCTCCGGGACAGTGAATCAGCCCCAGCATTTT
NA,NA,TRBJ1-2,TRBV2,CASSLWQGHGYTF,TGTGCCAGCAGTTTATGGCAGGGCCATGGCTACACCTTC
NA,NA,TRBJ1-4,TRBV7-3,CASSPHAGGNEKLFF,TGTGCCAGCAGCCCCCATGCTGGGGGGAATGAAAAACTGTTTTTT
TRBD1,NA,TRBJ1-1,TRBV6-8,CASSSMDRLCTEAFF,TGTGCCAGCAGTTCCATGGACAGGCTTTGCACTGAAGCTTTCTTT
NA,NA,TRBJ2-2,TRBV7-9,CASSLIRRTRTGELFF,TGTGCCAGCAGCTTGATAAGAAGGACGCGAACCGGGGAGCTGTTTTTT
TRBD1,NA,TRBJ2-2,TRBV25-1,CASSSDRQGKINTGELFF,TGTGCCAGCTCATCGGATCGACAGGGAAAAATCAACACCGGGGAGCTGTTTTTT
TRBD1,NA,TRBJ1-2,TRBV5-1,CASSLDGQGIGNYGYTF,TGCGCCAGCAGCTTGGACGGACAGGGCATTGGTAACTATGGCTACACCTTC
NA,few,TRBJ2-5,TRBV4-2,CASAEGIGPGRETQYF,TGTGCCAGCGCCGAGGGGATCGGGCCCGGCAGGGAGACCCAGTACTTC
NA,many,TRBJ2-6,TRBV29-1,CSVRSRDSSGANVLTF,TGCAGCGTCCGGAGCAGAGATTCCTCTGGGGCCAACGTCCTGACTTTC
NA,NA,TRBJ1-5,TRBV29-1,CGVAGGRGNQPQHF,TGCGGCGTTGCCGGGGGACGAGGCAATCAGCCCCAGCACTTT
NA,NA,TRBJ2-6,TRBV7-9,CASSLKGTGANVPTF,TGTGCCAGCAGCCTAAAGGGCACCGGGGCCAACGTCCCGACTTTC
NA,many,TRBJ1-4,TRBV7-2,CASSLGNEKLFF,TGTGCCAGCAGCTTGGGAAATGAAAAACTGTTTTTT
NA,few,TRBJ1-1,TRBV2,CASSSREGKTEAFF,TGTGCCAGCAGCTCCCGGGAGGGGAAAACTGAAGCTTTCTTT
TRBD1,NA,TRBJ2-7,TRBV12-3/TRBV12-4,CASSRDSFYEQYF,TGTGCCAGCAGCCGGGACAGCTTCTACGAGCAGTACTTC